What follows are 27 T cell receptor beta chains derived from one specimen sequenced in a study of cytomegalovirus exposure and HLA in healthy donors. The PCR used 60 Vbeta and 13 Jbeta primers. The table came from immunoSEQ multiplex PCR; TCRdb's copy has only in-frame clones and leaves some out. This repertoire shows over 150,000 clones, about four fifths found once; its top ten account for about 10%. Sequenced: PBMCs. The receptor set was obtained from a man aged 50-59 years in good health and CMV-seropositive.

This clone was detected only once. This sequence joins TRBV5-1 and TRBJ2-1, with D possibly matching TRBD1 (5 bases). There are 15 residues in the CDR3. Trimming removed 4 bases at V and 10 bases at J, with 21 bases between. CDR1 is SGHRS and CDR2 is YFSETQ in the germline V gene. The DNA for the CDR3 is TGCGCCAGCAGCCACGATCTTGGGGCCGTGGCCGAGCAGTTCTTC. This gives the protein CASSHDLGAVAEQFF.

The chain couples TRBV5-1 to TRBJ2-7, with 11 bases that match TRBD2. Germline-derived CDR1 and CDR2 are SGHRS and YFSETQ. V trimming: 4 bases; J trimming: 4 bases; junction bases outside the gene matches: 7. The CDR3 runs to 15 residues. The CDR3 region is CASSNGTSGLYEQYF. The CDR3 bases are TGCGCCAGCAGCAATGGGACTAGCGGTTTATACGAGCAGTACTTC.

The chain couples TRBV6-5 to TRBJ2-3; 8 nucleotides line up with TRBD2. With 2 bases clipped from V and 5 bases from J, the junction kept 3 bases outside the gene matches. Germline CDR1 is MNHEY and CDR2 is SVGAGI. This CDR3 region has 14 residues. The CDR3: CASSYTGREDTQYF. The CDR3 bases are TGTGCCAGCAGTTACACCGGGAGGGAAGATACGCAGTATTTT.

The chain links TRBV11-1 to TRBJ1-1; D might be TRBD1 (6 bases). V was cut by 2 bases and J by 6 bases, with 10 bases left in between. The germline CDR1 and CDR2 sequences are SGHAT and FQDESV (reference sequence). CDR3 size: 13 residues. The CDR3 DNA reads TGTGCCAGCAGCTTAAGGGCAGGGGCTGAAGCTTTCTTT. It translates to CASSLRAGAEAFF.

The chain links TRBV7-2 to TRBJ2-7, with TRBD2 matching over 12 bases. After removal of 5 bases from V and 2 bases from J, the junction contained 4 bases not matched to a gene. The CDR3 sequence is 15 residues long. Germline V gene lookup returns CDR1 SGHTA and CDR2 FQGNSA. The CDR3 DNA follows: TGTGCCAGCAGCGCGCTAGCGGGAGGGCCCTACGAGCAGTACTTC. As protein: CASSALAGGPYEQYF.

V usage is TRBV7-7 and J usage is TRBJ2-5, with D maybe TRBD2 (5 bases). The CDR3 loop spans 11 amino acids. The germline CDR1 and CDR2 sequences are SSHAT and FNYEAQ (reference sequence). The CDR3 sequence is CASSAGETQYF. As DNA, the CDR3 is TGTGCTAGCTCTGCGGGAGAGACCCAGTACTTC.

This clone was counted a few times. V and J are TRBV6-5 and TRBJ1-2, with unresolved D. V was shortened by 2 bases and J by 4 bases, with 14 bases between the two germline ends. Germline V gives CDR1 MNHEY, CDR2 SVGAGI. The CDR3 contains 15 residues. The CDR3 bases are TGTGCCAGCAGTTACACCCCCCCCGGTTTCTATGGCTACACCTTC. As protein: CASSYTPPGFYGYTF.

This chain links TRBV11-2 with TRBJ2-7; D not certain. Trimming left V 4 bases short and J 3 bases short, with 7 bases between. The CDR3 spans 12 residues. Germline V gives CDR1 SGHAT, CDR2 FQNNGV. This CDR3 is CASSSSGYEQYF. The CDR3 DNA sequence: TGTGCCAGCAGCTCTTCCGGCTACGAGCAGTACTTC.

The rearrangement joins TRBV6-1 to TRBJ1-4, with 10 bases lining up with TRBD1. The length of the CDR3 is 17 residues. With V trimmed by 1 base and J by 3 bases, 5 bases remained unmatched. Looked up from germline, CDR1 is MNHNS and CDR2 is SASEGT. CDR3 residues: CASSEVWTGGSNEKLFF. In DNA form, the CDR3 reads TGTGCCAGCAGTGAAGTTTGGACAGGGGGTTCTAATGAAAAACTGTTTTTT.

In DNA, the CDR3 is TGTGCCAGCAGCCGCCGGACAGGGGACTCTGGCTACACCTTC. Encoded protein: CASSRRTGDSGYTF. The gene calls are TRBV7-3 and TRBJ1-2, with 9 nucleotides matching TRBD1. Germline CDR1 and CDR2: SGHTA and FQGTGA. After removal of 5 bases from V and 7 bases from J, the junction contained 8 bases not matched to a gene. The CDR3 is 14 residues long. Together with reference TRBV7-3 and TRBJ1-2, the CDR3 gives the full variable domain: GAGVSQTPSNKVTEKGKYVELRCDPISGHTALYWYRQSLGQGPEFLIYFQGTGAADDSGLPNDRFFAVRPEGSVSTLKIQRTERGDSAVYLCASSRRTGDSGYTFGSGTRLTVV.

The V call is TRBV6-5, the J call TRBJ2-1; TRBD1 matches at 8 bases. The V segment lost 7 bases and the J segment 5 bases; nucleotides outside the gene matches: 4. The CDR3 runs 13 residues. Germline CDR1 reads MNHEY; CDR2 reads SVGAGI. The CDR3 DNA follows: TGTGCCAGCAAGGGGGACAGGAACAATGAGCAGTTCTTC. Amino acids: CASKGDRNNEQFF.

As concerns this clone: Other DNA sequences within the sample encode an identical CDR3. The rearrangement links TRBV6-6 to TRBJ1-6; D might be TRBD1 (6 bases). V was shortened by 2 bases and J by 5 bases, with 13 bases between the two germline ends. Per the germline V gene, CDR1 is MNHNY and CDR2 is SVGAGI (reference sequence). The CDR3 totals 16 residues. The CDR3 nucleotides are TGTGCCAGCAGTTACGCCGGGACACCCAATAATTCACCCCTCCACTTT. Encoded protein: CASSYAGTPNNSPLHF.

The gene calls are TRBV4-1 and TRBJ1-3; D is perhaps TRBD1 (6 bases). Germline-derived CDR1 and CDR2 are MGHRA and YSYEKL. CDR3 size: 15 residues. Trimming stripped 1 base from V and 0 bases from J, with 7 bases between. CDR3 DNA sequence: TGCGCCAGCAGCCAAGCGGACAGCTCTGGAAACACCATATATTTT. As protein: CASSQADSSGNTIYF.

This clone has just a few counts. The V and J genes are TRBV10-3 and TRBJ1-1; 8 nucleotides line up with TRBD1. Unmatched junction bases numbered 6, after V lost 6 bases and J lost 3 bases. CDR1 and CDR2 from the germline V gene are ENHRY and SYGVKD. The CDR3 loop spans 14 amino acids. The CDR3 protein is CAIRDRELDTEAFF. For the CDR3, the DNA is TGTGCCATCAGGGACAGGGAATTGGACACTGAAGCTTTCTTT.

The chain joins TRBV5-4 to TRBJ2-1, with 8 bases aligning to TRBD2. Germline trimming cut 5 bases from V and 9 bases from J; bases unmatched to any gene: 4. Germline V gene sequence: CDR1 SGHNT, CDR2 YYREEE (reference sequence). The CDR3 runs to 12 residues. The CDR3 reads CASSLTSAEQFF. CDR3 nucleotides: TGTGCCAGCAGTTTGACTAGCGCTGAGCAGTTCTTC.

The V and J genes are TRBV9 and TRBJ1-3; D is perhaps TRBD1 (6 bases). CDR1 is SGDLS, CDR2 YYNGEE, per germline. CDR3 size: 17 residues. V lost 2 bases and J lost 4, with 19 bases in between. In DNA form, the CDR3 reads TGTGCCAGCAGCGTTTCGACAGGCCTAAGAGGCGGAAACACCATATATTTT. Encoded protein: CASSVSTGLRGGNTIYF. Complete variable domain (other parts from reference TRBV9 and TRBJ1-3): DSGVTQTPKHLITATGQRVTLRCSPRSGDLSVYWYQQSLDQGLQFLIQYYNGEERAKGNILERFSAQQFPDLHSELNLSSLELGDSALYFCASSVSTGLRGGNTIYFGEGSWLTVV.

The chain couples TRBV28 to TRBJ2-7, with a tentative D call TRBD1 (6 bases). The V end was cut by 10 bases, the J end by 0 bases, with 16 bases between. CDR3 size: 14 residues. Germline CDR1 and CDR2: MDHEN and SYDVKM. CDR3 in amino acids: CATLTGKSSYEQYF. The CDR3 region has the DNA TGTGCCACCCTCACAGGGAAGAGCTCCTACGAGCAGTACTTC.

The chain couples TRBV30 to TRBJ2-1; 8 bases match TRBD1. The V gene end was trimmed by 4 bases and the J gene end by 3 bases; junction bases not matched to a gene: 5. Germline CDR1 is GTSNPN and CDR2 is SVGIG (reference sequence). This CDR3 comprises 14 residues. CDR3 nucleotides: TGTGCCTGGAAACGACAGGGGATCTACAATGAGCAGTTCTTC. Its protein product is CAWKRQGIYNEQFF.

A remark on this clone: At one end the junction does not follow the germline gene, possibly because of a read error. V gene TRBV6-1 combines with J gene TRBJ1-4; D gene unclear. Germline loops: CDR1 MNHNS, CDR2 SASEGT. CDR3 length: 11 residues. This CDR3 is CASTEREKLFF. The CDR3 region has the DNA TGTGCCAGCACTGAACGTGAAAAACTGTTTTTT.

The chain has TRBV9 and TRBJ2-1; D is perhaps TRBD2 (6 bases). In germline, CDR1 is SGDLS, CDR2 YYNGEE. There are 14 residues in the CDR3. V was clipped by 1 base and J by 9 bases, with 14 bases between them. CDR3 DNA sequence: TGTGCCAGCAGCGTACGGGGAATGGGGGGTGAGCAGTTCTTC. As protein: CASSVRGMGGEQFF. The entire variable domain, with the rest obtained from reference TRBV9 and TRBJ2-1, is as follows: DSGVTQTPKHLITATGQRVTLRCSPRSGDLSVYWYQQSLDQGLQFLIQYYNGEERAKGNILERFSAQQFPDLHSELNLSSLELGDSALYFCASSVRGMGGEQFFGPGTRLTVL.

The rearrangement links TRBV5-5 to TRBJ1-2; tentatively, D is TRBD1 (5 bases). The CDR3 loop spans 14 amino acids. Germline V CDR1 and CDR2: SGHKS, YYEKEE (reference sequence). Deletions cut 0 bases from V and 4 bases from J, with 10 bases between. This CDR3 is CASSLAGFTYGYTF. The DNA of the CDR3 is TGTGCCAGCAGCTTGGCAGGGTTCACCTATGGCTACACCTTC.

The rearrangement links TRBV19 to TRBJ1-2, with D possibly matching TRBD1 (6 bases). V was trimmed by 9 bases and J by 2 bases, leaving 13 bases between them. Per germline, CDR1 LNHDA and CDR2 SQIVND (reference sequence). The CDR3 is 13 residues long. CDR3 coding DNA: TGTGCCAGCGAGAGGACAGTCAACTATGGCTACACCTTC. Translated, it gives CASERTVNYGYTF.

This clone was observed a few times. The J gene is TRBJ2-7, the V gene TRBV10-3, with 11 bases that match TRBD1. V dropped 2 bases and J dropped 3; count of bases not matched to a gene: 3. Germline lookup yields CDR1 ENHRY and CDR2 SYGVKD. The CDR3 is 15 amino acids. CDR3 DNA: TGTGCCATCAGTGAGCCCGGGACAGGGGGCTACGAGCAGTACTTC. It yields the protein CAISEPGTGGYEQYF.

The rearrangement uses TRBV6-5 and TRBJ2-4, with 11 bases identical to TRBD2. Germline-derived CDR1 and CDR2 are MNHEY and SVGAGI. The CDR3 totals 13 residues. The CDR3 region is CAASGRSRNIQYF. CDR3 in DNA: TGTGCAGCTAGCGGGAGGTCTAGAAACATTCAGTACTTC.

J is TRBJ2-3 and V is TRBV5-1; TRBD2 matches 8 bases. CDR1 is SGHRS and CDR2 is YFSETQ in the germline V gene. The CDR3 has 17 amino acids. V trimming: 0 bases; J trimming: 4 bases; junction bases outside the gene matches: 10. CDR3 coding DNA: TGCGCCAGCAGCTTGGCCGTAAGCGGGGGAATCTCAGATACGCAGTATTTT. Amino acids: CASSLAVSGGISDTQYF.

The genes are TRBV28 and TRBJ1-2; tentative D call: TRBD1 (6 bases). The CDR3 covers 14 residues. Trimming pared 5 bases from V and 5 bases from J, leaving 15 bases between. In germline, CDR1 is MDHEN, CDR2 SYDVKM. The CDR3 DNA is TGTGCCAGCAGTCCCGCCCGGGGGGCGTATGGCTACACCTTC. It is translated as CASSPARGAYGYTF.

There are a few counts of this clone. The J gene is TRBJ1-2, the V gene TRBV4-2, with D possibly being TRBD1 (6 bases). This CDR3 has 19 residues. Germline V gives CDR1 LGHNA, CDR2 YNFKEQ. The ends were cut back, 4 bases at V and 4 bases at J, with 28 bases in the middle. The CDR3 spells CASSREKSSGGATFYGYTF. For the CDR3, the DNA is TGTGCCAGCAGCCGAGAGAAGTCTTCGGGGGGGGCGACTTTCTATGGCTACACCTTC.